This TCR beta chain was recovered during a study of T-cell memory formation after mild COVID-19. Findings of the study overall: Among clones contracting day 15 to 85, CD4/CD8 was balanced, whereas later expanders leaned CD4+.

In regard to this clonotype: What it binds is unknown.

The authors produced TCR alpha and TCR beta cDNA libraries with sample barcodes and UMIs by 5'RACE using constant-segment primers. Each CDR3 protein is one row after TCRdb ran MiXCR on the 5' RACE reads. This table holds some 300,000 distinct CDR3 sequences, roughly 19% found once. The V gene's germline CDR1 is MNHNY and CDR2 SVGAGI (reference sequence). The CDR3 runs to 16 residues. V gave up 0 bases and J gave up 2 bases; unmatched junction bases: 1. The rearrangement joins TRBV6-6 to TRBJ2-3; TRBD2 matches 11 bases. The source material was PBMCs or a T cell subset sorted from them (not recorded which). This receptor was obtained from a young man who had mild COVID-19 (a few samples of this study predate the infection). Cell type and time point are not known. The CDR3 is CASSYSTSGDTDTQYF. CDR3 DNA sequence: TGTGCCAGCAGTTACTCGACTAGCGGGGACACAGATACGCAGTATTTT.